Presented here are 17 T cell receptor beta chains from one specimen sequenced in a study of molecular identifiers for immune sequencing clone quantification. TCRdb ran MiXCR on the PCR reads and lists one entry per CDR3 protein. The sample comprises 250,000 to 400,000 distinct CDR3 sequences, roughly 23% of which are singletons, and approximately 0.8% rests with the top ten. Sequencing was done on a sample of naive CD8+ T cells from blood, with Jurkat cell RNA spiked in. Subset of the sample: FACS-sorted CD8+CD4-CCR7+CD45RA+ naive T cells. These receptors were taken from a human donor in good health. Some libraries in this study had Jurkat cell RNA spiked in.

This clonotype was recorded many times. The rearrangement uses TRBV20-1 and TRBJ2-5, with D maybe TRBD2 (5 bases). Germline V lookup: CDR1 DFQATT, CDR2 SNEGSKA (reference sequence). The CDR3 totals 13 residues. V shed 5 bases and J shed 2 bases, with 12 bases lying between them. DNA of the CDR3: TGCAGTGCTGACGGACTGGGACAAGAGACCCAGTACTTC. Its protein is CSADGLGQETQYF.

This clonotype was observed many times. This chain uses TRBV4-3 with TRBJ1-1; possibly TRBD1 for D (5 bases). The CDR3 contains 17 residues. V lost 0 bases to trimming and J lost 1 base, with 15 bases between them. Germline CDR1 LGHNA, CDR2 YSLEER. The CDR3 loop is CASSQETPTGTNTEAFF. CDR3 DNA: TGCGCCAGCAGCCAAGAAACCCCGACGGGGACGAACACTGAAGCTTTCTTT.

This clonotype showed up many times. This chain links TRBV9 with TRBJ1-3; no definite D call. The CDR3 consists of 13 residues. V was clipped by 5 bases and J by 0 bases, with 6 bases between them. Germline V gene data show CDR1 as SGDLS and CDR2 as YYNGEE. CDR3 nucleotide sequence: TGTGCCAGCAGTCCGAGCTCTGGAAACACCATATATTTT. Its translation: CASSPSSGNTIYF. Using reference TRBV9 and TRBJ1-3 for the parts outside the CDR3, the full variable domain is DSGVTQTPKHLITATGQRVTLRCSPRSGDLSVYWYQQSLDQGLQFLIQYYNGEERAKGNILERFSAQQFPDLHSELNLSSLELGDSALYFCASSPSSGNTIYFGEGSWLTVV.

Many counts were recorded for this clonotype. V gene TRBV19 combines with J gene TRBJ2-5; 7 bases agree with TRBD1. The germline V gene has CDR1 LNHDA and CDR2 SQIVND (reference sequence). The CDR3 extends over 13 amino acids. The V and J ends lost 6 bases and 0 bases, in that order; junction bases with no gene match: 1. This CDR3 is CASSDRDQETQYF. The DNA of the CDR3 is TGTGCCAGTAGCGACAGGGACCAAGAGACCCAGTACTTC.

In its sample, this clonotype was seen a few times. The CDR3 DNA sequence: TGTGCCAGCAGCCCGCCATTAAACAATGAGCAGTTCTTC. It yields the protein CASSPPLNNEQFF. The chain joins TRBV7-9 to TRBJ2-1, with unresolved D. The germline V gene encodes CDR1 SEHNR and CDR2 FQNEAQ (reference sequence). The CDR3 has 13 residues. V shed 5 bases and J shed 5 bases, with 10 bases lying between them.

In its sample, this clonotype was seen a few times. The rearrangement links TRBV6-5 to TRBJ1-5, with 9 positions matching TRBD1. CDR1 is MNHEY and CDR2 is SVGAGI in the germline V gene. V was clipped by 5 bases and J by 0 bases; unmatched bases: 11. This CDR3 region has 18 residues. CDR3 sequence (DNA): TGTGCCAGCAGTACCCGGGACAGGGTGTACGATAGCAATCAGCCCCAGCATTTT. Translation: CASSTRDRVYDSNQPQHF.

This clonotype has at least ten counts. CDR3 nucleotides: TGTGCCAGCAGCCAAGATGGGCCAACTGAAGCTTTCTTT. This codes for CASSQDGPTEAFF. The chain recombines TRBV3-1 with TRBJ1-1, with D unclear. V was trimmed by 0 bases and J by 5 bases, leaving 7 bases between them. The CDR3 is 13 residues long. Germline V gene data show CDR1 as LGHDT and CDR2 as YNNKEL (reference sequence).

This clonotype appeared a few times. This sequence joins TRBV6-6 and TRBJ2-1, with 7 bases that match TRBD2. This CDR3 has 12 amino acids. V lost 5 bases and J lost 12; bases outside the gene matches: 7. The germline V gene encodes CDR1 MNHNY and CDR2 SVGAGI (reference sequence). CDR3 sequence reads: CASSSWGGGQFF. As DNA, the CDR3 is TGTGCCAGCAGTAGTTGGGGGGGTGGGCAGTTCTTC.

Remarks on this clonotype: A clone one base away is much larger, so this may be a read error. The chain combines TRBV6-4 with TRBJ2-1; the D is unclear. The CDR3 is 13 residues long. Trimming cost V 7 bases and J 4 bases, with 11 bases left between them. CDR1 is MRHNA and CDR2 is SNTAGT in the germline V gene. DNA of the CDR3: TGTGCCAGCATAGAGTGGGGATACAATGAGCAGTTCTTC. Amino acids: CASIEWGYNEQFF.

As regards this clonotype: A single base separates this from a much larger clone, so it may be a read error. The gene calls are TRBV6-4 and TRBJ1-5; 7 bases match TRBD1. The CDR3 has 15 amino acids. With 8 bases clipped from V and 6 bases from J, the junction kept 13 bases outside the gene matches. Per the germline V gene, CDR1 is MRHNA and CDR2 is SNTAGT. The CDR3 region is CASGPRTGRPQPQHF. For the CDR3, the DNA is TGTGCCAGCGGCCCTAGGACAGGCAGGCCTCAGCCCCAGCATTTT.

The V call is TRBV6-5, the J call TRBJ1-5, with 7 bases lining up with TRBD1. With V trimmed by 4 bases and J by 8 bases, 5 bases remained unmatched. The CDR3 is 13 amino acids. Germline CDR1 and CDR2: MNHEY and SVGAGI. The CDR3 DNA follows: TGTGCCAGCAGTTCAGGGGGTGGGAAGCCCCAGCATTTT. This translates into CASSSGGGKPQHF.

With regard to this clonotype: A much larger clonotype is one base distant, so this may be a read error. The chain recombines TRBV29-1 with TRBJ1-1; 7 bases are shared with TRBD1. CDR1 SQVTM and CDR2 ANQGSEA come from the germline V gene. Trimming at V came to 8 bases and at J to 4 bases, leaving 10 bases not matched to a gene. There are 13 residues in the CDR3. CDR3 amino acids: CSRGGTDGTEAFF. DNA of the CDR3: TGCAGCAGGGGGGGGACAGACGGCACTGAAGCTTTCTTT.

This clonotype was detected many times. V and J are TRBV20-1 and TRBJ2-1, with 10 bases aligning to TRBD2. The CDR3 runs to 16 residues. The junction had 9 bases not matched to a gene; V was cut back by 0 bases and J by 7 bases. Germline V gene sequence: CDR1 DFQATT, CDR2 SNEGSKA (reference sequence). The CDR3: CSARDLLAGARNEQFF. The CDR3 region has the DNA TGCAGTGCTAGAGATCTTCTAGCGGGAGCTCGGAATGAGCAGTTCTTC.

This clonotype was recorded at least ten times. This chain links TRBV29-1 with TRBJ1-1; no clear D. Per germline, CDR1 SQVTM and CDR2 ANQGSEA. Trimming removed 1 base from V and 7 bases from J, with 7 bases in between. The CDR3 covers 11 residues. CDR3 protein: CSVEVPGEAFF. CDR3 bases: TGCAGCGTTGAAGTCCCGGGTGAAGCTTTCTTT.

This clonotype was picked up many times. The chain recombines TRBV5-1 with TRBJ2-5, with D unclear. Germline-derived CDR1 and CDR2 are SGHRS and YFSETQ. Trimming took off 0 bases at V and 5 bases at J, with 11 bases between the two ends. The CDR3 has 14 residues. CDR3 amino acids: CASSLDRSWETQYF. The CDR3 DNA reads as TGCGCCAGCAGCTTGGACCGGTCATGGGAGACCCAGTACTTC.

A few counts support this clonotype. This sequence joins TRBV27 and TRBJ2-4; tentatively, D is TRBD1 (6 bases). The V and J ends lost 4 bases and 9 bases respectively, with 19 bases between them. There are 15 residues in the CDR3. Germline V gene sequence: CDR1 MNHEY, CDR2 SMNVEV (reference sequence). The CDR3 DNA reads TGTGCCAGCAGTTCCTCCCCTACAGGGCATAGCATTCAGTACTTC. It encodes CASSSSPTGHSIQYF.

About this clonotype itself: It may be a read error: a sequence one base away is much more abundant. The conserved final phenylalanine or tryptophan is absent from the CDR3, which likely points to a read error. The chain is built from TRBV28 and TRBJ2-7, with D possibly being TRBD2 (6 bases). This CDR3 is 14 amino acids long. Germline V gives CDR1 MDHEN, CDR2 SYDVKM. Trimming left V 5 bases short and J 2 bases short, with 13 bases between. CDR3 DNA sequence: TGTGCCAGCAGTCGGAGGGTTTTCGCCTACGAGCAGTACTCC. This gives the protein CASSRRVFAYEQYS.